This TCR beta chain comes out of a study of cytomegalovirus exposure and HLA in healthy donors. Study details: Unique TCRs from HLA-typed donors, approximately 80 million of them, were held in an early data release.

PCR involved 60 Vbeta and 13 Jbeta primers. Sequencing used immunoSEQ multiplex PCR; TCRdb keeps in-frame clones, though not all of them. The data hold about 220,000 clones, with around 80% observed a single time. The CDR3 length is 11 residues. Germline-derived CDR1 and CDR2 are SGHRS and YFSETQ. V was shortened by 7 bases and J by 6 bases, with 7 bases between the two germline ends. The sequence derives from a man between 18 and 29 years old in good health and CMV-seronegative. The chain uses TRBV5-1 and TRBJ2-2; perhaps TRBD2 as D (6 bases). The sample consisted of PBMCs. DNA of the CDR3: TGCGCCAGCCGGGAGTCCGGGGAGCTGTTTTTT. Amino acid sequence: CASRESGELFF. The entire variable domain, with the rest obtained from reference TRBV5-1 and TRBJ2-2, is as follows: KAGVTQTPRYLIKTRGQQVTLSCSPISGHRSVSWYQQTPGQGLQFLFEYFSETQRNKGNFPGRFSGRQFSNSRSEMNVSTLELGDSALYLCASRESGELFFGEGSRLTVL.